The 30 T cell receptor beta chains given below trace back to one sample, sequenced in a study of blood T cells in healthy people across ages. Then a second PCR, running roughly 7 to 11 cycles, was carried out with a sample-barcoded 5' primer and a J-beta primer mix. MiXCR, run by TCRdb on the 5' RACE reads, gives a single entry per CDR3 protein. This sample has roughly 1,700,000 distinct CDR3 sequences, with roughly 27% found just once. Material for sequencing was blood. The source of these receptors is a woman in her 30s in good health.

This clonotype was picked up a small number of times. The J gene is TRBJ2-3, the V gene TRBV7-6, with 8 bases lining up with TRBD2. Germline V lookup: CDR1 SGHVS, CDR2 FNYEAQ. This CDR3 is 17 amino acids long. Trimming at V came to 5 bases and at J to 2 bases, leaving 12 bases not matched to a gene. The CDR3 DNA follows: TGTGCCAGCAGCCAAGCCGCGGGGGGAACACTCACAGATACGCAGTATTTT. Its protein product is CASSQAAGGTLTDTQYF.

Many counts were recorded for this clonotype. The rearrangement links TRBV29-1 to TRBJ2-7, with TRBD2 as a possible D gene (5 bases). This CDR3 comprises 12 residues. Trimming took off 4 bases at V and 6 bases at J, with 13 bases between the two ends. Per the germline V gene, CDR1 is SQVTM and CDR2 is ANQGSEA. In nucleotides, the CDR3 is TGCAGCGTTGGGTCGGGGAGAGGCGAGCAGTACTTC. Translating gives CSVGSGRGEQYF.

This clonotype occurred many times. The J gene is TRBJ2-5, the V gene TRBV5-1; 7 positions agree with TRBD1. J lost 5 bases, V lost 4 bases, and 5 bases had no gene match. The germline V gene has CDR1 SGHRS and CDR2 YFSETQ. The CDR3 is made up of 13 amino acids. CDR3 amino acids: CASSEGARETQYF. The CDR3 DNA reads TGCGCCAGCAGCGAGGGGGCGAGGGAGACCCAGTACTTC.

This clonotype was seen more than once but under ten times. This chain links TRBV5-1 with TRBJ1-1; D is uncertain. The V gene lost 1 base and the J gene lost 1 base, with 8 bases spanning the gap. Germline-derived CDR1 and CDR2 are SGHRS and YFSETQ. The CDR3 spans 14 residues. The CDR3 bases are TGCGCCAGCAGCTTGAGACACGCGAACACTGAAGCTTTCTTT. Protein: CASSLRHANTEAFF. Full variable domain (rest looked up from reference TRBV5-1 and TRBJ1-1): KAGVTQTPRYLIKTRGQQVTLSCSPISGHRSVSWYQQTPGQGLQFLFEYFSETQRNKGNFPGRFSGRQFSNSRSEMNVSTLELGDSALYLCASSLRHANTEAFFGQGTRLTVV.

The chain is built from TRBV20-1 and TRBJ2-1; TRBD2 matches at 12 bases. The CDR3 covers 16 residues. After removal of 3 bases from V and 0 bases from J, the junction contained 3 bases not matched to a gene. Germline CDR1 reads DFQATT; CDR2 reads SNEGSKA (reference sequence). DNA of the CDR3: TGCAGTGCTAGGACTAGCGGGGGTCCCTCCTACAATGAGCAGTTCTTC. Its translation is CSARTSGGPSYNEQFF.

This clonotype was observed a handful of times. For the CDR3, the DNA is TGCGCCAGCAGCCTCGCGATCATGGGAAGTTCGACAGATACGCAGTATTTT. Amino acid sequence: CASSLAIMGSSTDTQYF. The chain is built from TRBV4-1 and TRBJ2-3; no reliable D call. Germline CDR1 and CDR2: MGHRA and YSYEKL. This CDR3 region has 17 residues. Trimming cost V 4 bases and J 3 bases, with 20 bases left between them.

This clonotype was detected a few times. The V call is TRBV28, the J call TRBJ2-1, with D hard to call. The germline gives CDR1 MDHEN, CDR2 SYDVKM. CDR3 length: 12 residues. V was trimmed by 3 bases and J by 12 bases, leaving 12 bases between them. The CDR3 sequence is CASSFEPIGQFF. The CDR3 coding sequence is TGTGCCAGCAGTTTCGAGCCTATCGGGCAGTTCTTC.

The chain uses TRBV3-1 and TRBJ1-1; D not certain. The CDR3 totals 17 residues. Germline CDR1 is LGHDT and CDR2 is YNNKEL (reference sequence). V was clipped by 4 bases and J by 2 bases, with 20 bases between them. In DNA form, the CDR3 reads TGTGCCAGCAGCCCGACCCCATCTCGAAGACGAAACACTGAAGCTTTCTTT. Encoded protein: CASSPTPSRRRNTEAFF.

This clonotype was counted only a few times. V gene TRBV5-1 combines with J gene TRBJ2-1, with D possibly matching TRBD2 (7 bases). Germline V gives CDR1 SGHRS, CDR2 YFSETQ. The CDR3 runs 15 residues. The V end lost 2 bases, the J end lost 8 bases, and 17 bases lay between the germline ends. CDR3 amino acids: CASSFVGGRGDEQFF. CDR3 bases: TGCGCCAGCAGCTTCGTCGGGGGGCGAGGGGATGAGCAGTTCTTC.

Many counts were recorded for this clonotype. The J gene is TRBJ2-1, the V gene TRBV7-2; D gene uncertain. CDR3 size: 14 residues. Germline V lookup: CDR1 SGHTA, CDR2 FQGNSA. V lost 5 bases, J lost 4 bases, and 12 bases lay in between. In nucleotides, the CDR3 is TGTGCCAGCAGCCCGCGGCTCCCTTACAATGAGCAGTTCTTC. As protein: CASSPRLPYNEQFF.

The CDR3 is CASSTSGGAYNEQFF. In DNA, the CDR3 is TGTGCCAGCAGTACTAGCGGGGGGGCATACAATGAGCAGTTCTTC. The chain carries TRBV25-1 and TRBJ2-1, with 13 bases matching TRBD2. This CDR3 has 15 residues. Germline-derived CDR1 and CDR2 are MGHDK and SYGVNS. V lost 5 bases and J lost 4; bases outside the gene matches: 2.

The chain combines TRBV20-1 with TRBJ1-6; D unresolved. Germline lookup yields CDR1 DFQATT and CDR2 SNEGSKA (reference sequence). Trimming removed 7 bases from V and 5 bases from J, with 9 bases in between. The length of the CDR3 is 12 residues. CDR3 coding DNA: TGCAGTGGGTCGAACGATAATTCACCCCTCCACTTT. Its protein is CSGSNDNSPLHF.

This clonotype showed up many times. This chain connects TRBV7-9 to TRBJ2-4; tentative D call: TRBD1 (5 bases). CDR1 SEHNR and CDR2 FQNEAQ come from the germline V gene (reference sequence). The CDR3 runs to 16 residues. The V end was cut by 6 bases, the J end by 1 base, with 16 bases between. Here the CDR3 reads CASSQPGSGAKNIQYF. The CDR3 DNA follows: TGTGCCAGCAGTCAGCCGGGCTCAGGGGCCAAAAACATTCAGTACTTC.

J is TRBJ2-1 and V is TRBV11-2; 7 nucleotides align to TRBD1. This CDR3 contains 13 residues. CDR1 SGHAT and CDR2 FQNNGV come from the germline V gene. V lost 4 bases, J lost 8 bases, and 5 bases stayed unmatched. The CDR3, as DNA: TGTGCCAGCAGCTCCGACAGGGTTCATGAGCAGTTCTTC. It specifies CASSSDRVHEQFF.

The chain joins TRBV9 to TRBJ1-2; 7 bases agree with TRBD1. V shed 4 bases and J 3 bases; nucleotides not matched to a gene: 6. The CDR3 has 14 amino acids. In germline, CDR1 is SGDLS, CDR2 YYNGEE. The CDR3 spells CASSPRGHYYGYTF. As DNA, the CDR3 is TGTGCCAGCAGCCCAAGGGGGCATTACTATGGCTACACCTTC.

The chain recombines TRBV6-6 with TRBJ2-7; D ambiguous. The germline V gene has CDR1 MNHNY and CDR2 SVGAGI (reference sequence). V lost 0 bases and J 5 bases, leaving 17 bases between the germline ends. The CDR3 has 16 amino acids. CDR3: CASSYSRVRSHHEQYF. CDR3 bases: TGTGCCAGCAGTTACTCGAGAGTCAGATCCCACCACGAGCAGTACTTC.

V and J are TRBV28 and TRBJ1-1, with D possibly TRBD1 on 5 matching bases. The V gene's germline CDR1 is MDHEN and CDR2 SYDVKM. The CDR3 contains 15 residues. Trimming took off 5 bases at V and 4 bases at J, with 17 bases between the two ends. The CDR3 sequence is CASSPWRDGLTEAFF. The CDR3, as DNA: TGTGCCAGCAGTCCATGGCGGGACGGCCTCACTGAAGCTTTCTTT.

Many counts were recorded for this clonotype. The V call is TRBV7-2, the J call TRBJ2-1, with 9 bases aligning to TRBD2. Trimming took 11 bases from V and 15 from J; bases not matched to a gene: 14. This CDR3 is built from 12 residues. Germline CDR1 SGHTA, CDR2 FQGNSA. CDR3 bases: TGTGCCGGGTTGGAGACTAGCGGTAAGGGGTTCTTC. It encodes CAGLETSGKGFF.

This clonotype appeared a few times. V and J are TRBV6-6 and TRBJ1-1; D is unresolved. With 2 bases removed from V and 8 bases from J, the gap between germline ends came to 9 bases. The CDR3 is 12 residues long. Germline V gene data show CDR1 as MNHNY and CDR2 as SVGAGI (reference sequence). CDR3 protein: CASSYMSEEAFF. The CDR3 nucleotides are TGTGCCAGCAGTTACATGTCGGAAGAAGCTTTCTTT.

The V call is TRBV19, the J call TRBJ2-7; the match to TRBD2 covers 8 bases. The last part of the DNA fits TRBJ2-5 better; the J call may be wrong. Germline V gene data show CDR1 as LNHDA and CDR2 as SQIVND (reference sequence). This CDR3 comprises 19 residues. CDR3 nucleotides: TGTGCCAGTAGTCTCCTTCCCGGGGGAATAGCGGGACCCAGGCAGACCCAGTACTTC. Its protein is CASSLLPGGIAGPRQTQYF.

CDR3 residues: CASSGRVWDTEAFF. CDR3 in DNA: TGTGCCAGCAGTGGCAGGGTGTGGGACACTGAAGCTTTCTTT. The V call is TRBV12-3 or TRBV12-4, the J call TRBJ1-1, with D perhaps matching TRBD1 (5 bases). The V end lost 5 bases, the J end lost 3 bases, and 13 bases lay between the germline ends. The CDR3 loop spans 14 amino acids.

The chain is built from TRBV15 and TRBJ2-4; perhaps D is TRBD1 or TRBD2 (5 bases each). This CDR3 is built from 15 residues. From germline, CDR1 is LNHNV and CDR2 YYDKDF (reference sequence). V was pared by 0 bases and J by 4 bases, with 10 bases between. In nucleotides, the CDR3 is TGTGCCACCAGCAGAGAGCGGGCAGGGAAAAACATTCAGTACTTC. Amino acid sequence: CATSRERAGKNIQYF.

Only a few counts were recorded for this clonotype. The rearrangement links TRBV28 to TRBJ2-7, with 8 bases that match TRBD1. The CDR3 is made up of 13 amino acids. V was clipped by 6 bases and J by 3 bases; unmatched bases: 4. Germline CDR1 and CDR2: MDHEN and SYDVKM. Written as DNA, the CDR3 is TGTGCCAGCAGACAGGGGGTTGACTACGAGCAGTACTTC. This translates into CASRQGVDYEQYF.

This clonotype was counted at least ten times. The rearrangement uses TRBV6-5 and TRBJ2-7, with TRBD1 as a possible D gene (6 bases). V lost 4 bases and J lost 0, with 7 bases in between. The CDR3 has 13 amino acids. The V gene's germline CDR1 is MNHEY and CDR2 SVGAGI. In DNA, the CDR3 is TGTGCCAGCAGTTGGGACATCTCCTACGAGCAGTACTTC. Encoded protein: CASSWDISYEQYF.

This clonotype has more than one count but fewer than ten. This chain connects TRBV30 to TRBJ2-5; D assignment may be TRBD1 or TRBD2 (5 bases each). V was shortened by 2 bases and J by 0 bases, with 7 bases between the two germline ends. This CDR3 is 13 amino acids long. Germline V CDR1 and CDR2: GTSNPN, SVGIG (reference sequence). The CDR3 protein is CAWSRGDQETQYF. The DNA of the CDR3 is TGTGCCTGGAGTAGAGGGGACCAAGAGACCCAGTACTTC. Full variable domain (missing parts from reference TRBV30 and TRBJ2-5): SQTIHQWPATLVQPVGSPLSLECTVEGTSNPNLYWYRQAAGRGLQLLFYSVGIGQISSEVPQNLSASRPQDRQFILSSKKLLLSDSGFYLCAWSRGDQETQYFGPGTRLLVL.

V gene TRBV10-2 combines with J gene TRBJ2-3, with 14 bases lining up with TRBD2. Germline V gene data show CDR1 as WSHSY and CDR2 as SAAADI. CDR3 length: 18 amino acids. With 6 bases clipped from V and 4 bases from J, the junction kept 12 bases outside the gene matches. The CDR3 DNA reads TGCGCCAGCAGCTACGGGACTAGCGGGGGCCCAGCGGCAGATACGCAGTATTTT. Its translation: CASSYGTSGGPAADTQYF.

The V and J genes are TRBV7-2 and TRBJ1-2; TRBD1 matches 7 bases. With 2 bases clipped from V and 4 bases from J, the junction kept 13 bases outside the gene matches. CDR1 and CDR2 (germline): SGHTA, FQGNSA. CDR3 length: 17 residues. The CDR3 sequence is CASSLSKDATGPYGYTF. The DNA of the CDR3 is TGTGCCAGCAGCTTAAGTAAGGATGCGACAGGGCCCTATGGCTACACCTTC.

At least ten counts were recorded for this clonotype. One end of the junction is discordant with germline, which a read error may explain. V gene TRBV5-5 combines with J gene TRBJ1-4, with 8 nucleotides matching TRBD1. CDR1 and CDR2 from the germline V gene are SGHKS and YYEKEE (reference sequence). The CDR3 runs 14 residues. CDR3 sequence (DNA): TGCGCCAGCAGCCTCGGACAGGGTAGTGAAAAACTGTTTTTT. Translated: CASSLGQGSEKLFF.

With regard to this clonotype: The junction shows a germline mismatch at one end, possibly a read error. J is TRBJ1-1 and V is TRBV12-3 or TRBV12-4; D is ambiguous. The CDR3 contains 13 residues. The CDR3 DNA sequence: TGTGCCGGCAGTTTAGCGAGTTATTTGGGGGCTTTCTTT. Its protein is CAGSLASYLGAFF.

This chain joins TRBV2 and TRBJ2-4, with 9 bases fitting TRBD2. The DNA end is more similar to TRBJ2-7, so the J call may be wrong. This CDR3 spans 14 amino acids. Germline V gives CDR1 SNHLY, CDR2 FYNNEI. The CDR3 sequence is CASRVPSGTYEQYF. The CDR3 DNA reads TGTGCCAGCAGGGTACCTAGCGGGACGTACGAGCAGTACTTC.